The clone carrying this T cell receptor (beta chain) was found once. The antigen is undetermined. Baseline, cycle 4 day 1, and cycle 7 day 1 were the blood sampling points. This CDR3 contains 16 residues. V was cut by 1 base and J by 3 bases, with 16 bases left in between. Germline lookup yields CDR1 SQVTM and CDR2 ANQGSEA. This sample was included in a study of OX40 agonist ivuxolimab in advanced cancers. Looking at the study overall: Patients in dose escalation had liver, melanoma, kidney or head and neck cancers.

Findings and limits, study-wide: CD4+ and CD8+ blood T cells expanded clonally by week 6 at 0.1 to 3.0 mg/kg.

Here immunoSEQ multiplex PCR was the method, and the copy in TCRdb shows in-frame clones only, minus some. Here the sample spans approximately 31,000 clones, about 92% being singletons. V is TRBV29-1 and J is TRBJ2-4; no reliable D call. The TCR sequence derives from an adult with an advanced solid tumor such as melanoma, head and neck, liver or kidney cancer. The sequencing here drew on CD4+ or CD8+ T cells sorted from blood, taken in a trial of the OX40 agonist ivuxolimab. CDR3 in amino acids: CSVEGQVLSFKNIQYF. In DNA, the CDR3 is TGCAGCGTTGAAGGGCAGGTGTTGTCCTTCAAAAACATTCAGTACTTC. The whole variable domain, filled in from reference TRBV29-1 and TRBJ2-4, reads SAVISQKPSRDICQRGTSLTIQCQVDSQVTMMFWYRQQPGQSLTLIATANQGSEATYESGFVIDKFPISRPNLTFSTLTVSNMSPEDSSIYLCSVEGQVLSFKNIQYFGAGTRLSVL.